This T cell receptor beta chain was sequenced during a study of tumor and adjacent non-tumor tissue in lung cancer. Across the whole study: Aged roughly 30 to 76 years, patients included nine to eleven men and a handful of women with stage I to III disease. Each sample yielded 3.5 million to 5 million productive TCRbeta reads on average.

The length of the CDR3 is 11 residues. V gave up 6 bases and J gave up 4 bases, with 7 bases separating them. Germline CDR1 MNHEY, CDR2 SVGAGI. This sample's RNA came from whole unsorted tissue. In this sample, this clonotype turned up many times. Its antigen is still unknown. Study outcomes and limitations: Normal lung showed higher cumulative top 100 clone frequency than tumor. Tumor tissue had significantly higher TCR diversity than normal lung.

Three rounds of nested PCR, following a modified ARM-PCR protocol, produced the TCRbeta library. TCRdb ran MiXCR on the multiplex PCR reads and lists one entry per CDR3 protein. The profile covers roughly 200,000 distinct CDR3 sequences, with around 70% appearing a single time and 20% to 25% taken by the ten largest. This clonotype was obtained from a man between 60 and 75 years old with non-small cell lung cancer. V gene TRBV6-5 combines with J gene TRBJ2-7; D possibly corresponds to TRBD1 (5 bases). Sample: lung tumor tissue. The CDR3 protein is CASRTEYEQYF. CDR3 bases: TGTGCCAGCAGGACAGAATACGAGCAGTACTTC.